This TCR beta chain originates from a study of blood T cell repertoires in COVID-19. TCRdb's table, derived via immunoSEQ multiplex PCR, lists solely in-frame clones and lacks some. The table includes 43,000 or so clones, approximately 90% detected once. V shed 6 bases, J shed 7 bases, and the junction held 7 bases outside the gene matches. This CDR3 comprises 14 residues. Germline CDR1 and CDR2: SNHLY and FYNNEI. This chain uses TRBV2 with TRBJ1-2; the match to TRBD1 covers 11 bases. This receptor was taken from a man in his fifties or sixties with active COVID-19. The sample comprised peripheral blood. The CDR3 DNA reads TGTGCCAGCAGCGAGGGACAGGGGGTGGGTGGCTACACCTTC. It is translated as CASSEGQGVGGYTF.